This TCR beta chain was sequenced in a study of human T cells and chemical hapten exposure. Study at large: Alopecia areata, totalis or universalis was found in mostly female patients.

For the library, individual cDNA molecules each received unique molecular identifiers. TCRdb processed the RACE reads anew with MiXCR; each CDR3 protein has one entry. The table has roughly 110,000 distinct CDR3 sequences, 9% to 15% seen once; the top ten hold 1.5% to 2%. Stated time point: pre-sensitization, week 0. Treatment defined: therapeutic diphenylcyclopropenone sensitization with weekly scalp DPC. Samples of blood were obtained prior to the application of each patch test. This clonotype turned up a few times. Looked up from germline, CDR1 is LNHDA and CDR2 is SQIVND (reference sequence). The CDR3 spans 16 residues. Trimming at V came to 0 bases and at J to 2 bases, leaving 5 bases not matched to a gene.

The sample in question was whole blood, obtained in connection with sensitization to the hapten diphenylcyclopropenone (DPC). This clonotype was sampled from a woman between 50 and 59 years old with alopecia areata. Some clones in this sample may be carry-over from other donors' samples. This sequence joins TRBV19 and TRBJ2-7; 9 nucleotides align to TRBD1. This chain's CDR3 is CASSIDSTGGPYEQYF. The CDR3 region has the DNA TGTGCCAGTAGTATAGACTCGACAGGGGGACCCTACGAGCAGTACTTC.